This entry lists 31 T cell receptor beta chains sequenced from one sample in a study of regulatory T cells in long-lasting Graves disease. Building of the TCR beta libraries involved iRepertoire HTBI primers and Arm-PCR of CDR3 regions. TCRdb redid the calling of the multiplex PCR reads with MiXCR, one entry per CDR3 protein. The sample includes 500,000 or so distinct CDR3 sequences, 12% to 15% seen only once; the top ten take roughly a sixth. Described time point: newly diagnosed GD, antithyroid drugs for less than 3 months. Scientists built the TCR library using RNA that was extracted from PBMCs. These sequences were also reported in another study, on T cells in Graves' hyperthyroidism and ophthalmopathy.

Sequences were derived from peripheral blood mononuclear cells (PBMCs), sampled at new diagnosis, from a patient treated with antithyroid drugs. The origin of the receptors is a woman between 50 and 59 years old with Graves disease.

This clonotype was picked up a small number of times. The chain carries TRBV27 and TRBJ1-4; TRBD1 matches 7 bases. The germline V gene has CDR1 MNHEY and CDR2 SMNVEV (reference sequence). The CDR3 consists of 15 residues. V was clipped by 4 bases and J by 6 bases; unmatched bases: 8. The CDR3 DNA sequence: TGTGCCAGCAGTTCAGGACGACAGGGAGATGAAAAACTGTTTTTT. This gives the protein CASSSGRQGDEKLFF.

This chain links TRBV28 with TRBJ2-6; D is uncertain. The V gene lost 5 bases and the J gene lost 3 bases, with 14 bases spanning the gap. The V gene's germline CDR1 is MDHEN and CDR2 SYDVKM. This CDR3 is 16 amino acids long. The CDR3 coding sequence is TGTGCCAGCAGTGAAATCTCCCCACTTGGGGCCAACGTCCTGACTTTC. Its translation is CASSEISPLGANVLTF.

The CDR3 coding sequence is TGTGCCTTGGATTCCCCCGAGGACAGTCATTTAAAACTGTTTTTT. Encoded protein: CALDSPEDSHLKLFF. This chain links TRBV30 with TRBJ1-4, with D tentatively TRBD1 (6 bases). The V end lost 7 bases, the J end lost 10 bases, and 25 bases lay between the germline ends. Germline loops: CDR1 GTSNPN, CDR2 SVGIG (reference sequence). This CDR3 is built from 15 residues.

The chain recombines TRBV7-8 with TRBJ1-3; weak D call: TRBD1 (6 bases). Germline-derived CDR1 and CDR2 are SGHVS and FQNEAQ. This CDR3 contains 17 residues. Deletions cut 2 bases from V and 2 bases from J, with 16 bases between. CDR3: CASSLYLQGAPGNTIYF. DNA for the CDR3: TGTGCCAGCAGCTTATATTTACAGGGAGCACCTGGAAACACCATATATTTT.

This chain connects TRBV30 to TRBJ1-5; TRBD1 matches at 9 bases. Germline V gene lookup returns CDR1 GTSNPN and CDR2 SVGIG (reference sequence). With 4 bases clipped from V and 2 bases from J, the junction kept 12 bases outside the gene matches. This CDR3 is built from 17 residues. This CDR3 is CAWTRTGEDLGNQPQHF. DNA of the CDR3: TGTGCCTGGACCCGGACAGGGGAAGACCTGGGCAATCAGCCCCAGCATTTT.

This clonotype came up many times. The CDR3 sequence is CSANTPTGQYEQYF. CDR3 nucleotide sequence: TGCAGTGCTAACACCCCGACAGGACAGTACGAGCAGTACTTC. The gene calls are TRBV20-1 and TRBJ2-7, with D perhaps matching TRBD1 (6 bases). The CDR3 consists of 14 residues. CDR1 is DFQATT and CDR2 is SNEGSKA in the germline V gene (reference sequence). The ends were cut back, 4 bases at V and 4 bases at J, with 17 bases in the middle.

This clonotype was observed at least ten times. This chain links TRBV29-1 with TRBJ2-7, with 10 nucleotides matching TRBD1. V trimming: 6 bases; J trimming: 6 bases; junction bases outside the gene matches: 14. The CDR3 is made up of 15 amino acids. Germline values: CDR1 SQVTM, CDR2 ANQGSEA. The CDR3 protein is CSVALAGTGVREQYF. The CDR3, as DNA: TGCAGCGTCGCCCTTGCCGGGACAGGGGTTCGCGAGCAGTACTTC.

This clonotype was counted ten times or more. This chain connects TRBV27 to TRBJ2-1, with a tentative D call TRBD2 (5 bases). In germline, CDR1 is MNHEY, CDR2 SMNVEV (reference sequence). The CDR3 contains 13 residues. With 6 bases removed from V and 3 bases from J, the gap between germline ends came to 9 bases. The CDR3: CASRHRDYNEQFF. In nucleotides, the CDR3 is TGTGCCAGCAGACACCGGGACTACAATGAGCAGTTCTTC.

Details on this clonotype: A much larger clone sits a single nucleotide away, making a read error possible. CDR3 region: CASSFGQGAITEAFF. In DNA, the CDR3 is TGTGCCAGCAGCTTCGGACAGGGGGCGATCACTGAAGCTTTCTTT. V usage is TRBV5-4 and J usage is TRBJ1-1; 11 nucleotides match TRBD1. Trimming at V came to 2 bases and at J to 4 bases, leaving 4 bases not matched to a gene. The CDR3 runs 15 residues. In germline, CDR1 is SGHNT, CDR2 YYREEE (reference sequence).

This clonotype was observed at least ten times. This rearrangement joins TRBV7-9 to TRBJ2-1; tentatively, D is TRBD1 (6 bases). This CDR3 region has 14 residues. V lost 4 bases and J 4 bases, leaving 11 bases between the germline ends. Germline CDR1 is SEHNR and CDR2 is FQNEAQ (reference sequence). The DNA for the CDR3 is TGTGCCAGCAGCTGGGGACACCGATACAATGAGCAGTTCTTC. Amino acids: CASSWGHRYNEQFF.

The gene calls are TRBV20-1 and TRBJ2-3; 14 bases fit TRBD2. There are 17 residues in the CDR3. V shed 0 bases and J 6 bases; nucleotides not matched to a gene: 8. Germline CDR1 reads DFQATT; CDR2 reads SNEGSKA (reference sequence). Written as DNA, the CDR3 is TGCAGTGCTAGAGACCCGGGACTAGCGGGAGTTTACGATACGCAGTATTTT. It specifies CSARDPGLAGVYDTQYF.

This clonotype was observed a few times. The gene calls are TRBV5-1 and TRBJ2-5; D assignment may be TRBD1 or TRBD2 (6 bases each). Trimming cost V 4 bases and J 1 base, with 14 bases left between them. This CDR3 comprises 15 residues. Germline CDR1 and CDR2: SGHRS and YFSETQ. CDR3 amino acids: CASSAGTTFQETQYF. The DNA of the CDR3 is TGCGCCAGCAGCGCGGGGACAACCTTCCAAGAGACCCAGTACTTC.

J is TRBJ1-1 and V is TRBV7-6, with D unclear. Germline V gene lookup returns CDR1 SGHVS and CDR2 FNYEAQ. Trimming removed 5 bases from V and 6 bases from J, with 10 bases in between. The CDR3 is 12 residues long. As DNA, the CDR3 is TGTGCCAGCAGCGCCTTGAGGGCTGAAGCTTTCTTT. This encodes CASSALRAEAFF.

This clonotype was counted at least ten times. J is TRBJ2-2 and V is TRBV28; perhaps TRBD2 as D (5 bases). The germline CDR1 and CDR2 sequences are MDHEN and SYDVKM. This CDR3 is 13 amino acids long. Here the CDR3 reads CASLAWLTGELFF. The CDR3 DNA follows: TGTGCTTCCCTAGCTTGGTTGACCGGGGAGCTGTTTTTT.

This clonotype appeared many times. The V gene is TRBV2, the J gene TRBJ1-4; perhaps TRBD1 as D (5 bases). CDR3 length: 11 amino acids. Trimming left V 5 bases short and J 9 bases short, with 7 bases between. Germline-derived CDR1 and CDR2 are SNHLY and FYNNEI. CDR3 sequence (DNA): TGTGCCAGCAGTCAGGGTCAAAAACTGTTTTTT. It translates to CASSQGQKLFF.

This clonotype showed up many times. CDR3 coding DNA: TGCGCCAGCAGCACCGGGATATTACCCTACGAGCAGTACTTC. Translation: CASSTGILPYEQYF. The V and J genes are TRBV5-1 and TRBJ2-7, with D possibly being TRBD2 (5 bases). CDR1 and CDR2 from the germline V gene are SGHRS and YFSETQ. V was clipped by 4 bases and J by 2 bases, with 13 bases between them. This CDR3 comprises 14 residues.

This clonotype has at least ten counts. The gene calls are TRBV7-2 and TRBJ2-1, with D perhaps assigned TRBD1 or TRBD2 (5 bases each). Germline V lookup: CDR1 SGHTA, CDR2 FQGNSA. Between the trimmed V and J ends, which lost 3 bases and 8 bases, there was a span of 14 bases. CDR3 size: 14 residues. CDR3 coding DNA: TGTGCCAGCAGCTTTGGGGGATCAATGTATGAGCAGTTCTTC. This translates into CASSFGGSMYEQFF.

This chain joins TRBV7-2 and TRBJ2-3; 10 bases map to TRBD2. With V trimmed by 1 base and J by 3 bases, 4 bases remained unmatched. CDR3 size: 16 residues. Germline loops: CDR1 SGHTA, CDR2 FQGNSA. CDR3: CASSLVLLAGTDTQYF. CDR3 sequence (DNA): TGTGCCAGCAGCTTAGTTTTACTAGCGGGAACAGATACGCAGTATTTT.

This chain links TRBV3-1 with TRBJ2-1, with 7 positions matching TRBD2. CDR1 and CDR2 from the germline V gene are LGHDT and YNNKEL (reference sequence). The CDR3 spans 13 residues. Trimming removed 5 bases from V and 8 bases from J; junction bases left unmatched: 6. CDR3 DNA: TGTGCCAGCAGCGGTAGCGGGTGGGATGAGCAGTTCTTC. This sequence encodes CASSGSGWDEQFF.

The chain joins TRBV30 to TRBJ1-4; the D gene is possibly TRBD1 (6 bases). This CDR3 comprises 15 residues. The V and J ends lost 3 bases and 8 bases respectively, with 19 bases between them. The germline V gene has CDR1 GTSNPN and CDR2 SVGIG (reference sequence). CDR3 sequence (DNA): TGTGCCTGGAGCAAAGGACAGACGGGACACGAAAAACTGTTTTTT. Translating it yields CAWSKGQTGHEKLFF.

This clonotype was observed many times. The rearrangement uses TRBV20-1 and TRBJ2-7, with a possible D match to TRBD2 (5 bases). This CDR3 has 14 amino acids. The V and J ends lost 7 bases and 5 bases respectively, with 21 bases between them. Germline V lookup: CDR1 DFQATT, CDR2 SNEGSKA (reference sequence). The CDR3 region is CSVRASSPMDEQYF. The CDR3 DNA follows: TGCAGTGTTCGTGCGTCTAGCCCGATGGACGAGCAGTACTTC.

This clonotype showed up just a few times. The chain links TRBV11-2 to TRBJ2-5; perhaps TRBD2 as D (6 bases). Germline V CDR1 and CDR2: SGHAT, FQNNGV. This CDR3 is 13 amino acids long. Trimming cost V 7 bases and J 8 bases, with 17 bases left between them. The CDR3 bases are TGTGCCAGCAACCGCGGACTATCGGGAACCCAGTACTTC. Translated, it gives CASNRGLSGTQYF.

In this sample, this clonotype turned up many times. The chain is built from TRBV20-1 and TRBJ2-5; 10 bases line up with TRBD2. The V and J ends lost 5 bases and 0 bases, in that order; junction bases with no gene match: 18. This CDR3 region has 19 residues. Germline-derived CDR1 and CDR2 are DFQATT and SNEGSKA (reference sequence). The CDR3 protein is CSASKGLAATWEYQETQYF. In nucleotides, the CDR3 is TGCAGTGCTTCCAAAGGACTAGCGGCGACGTGGGAGTACCAAGAGACCCAGTACTTC.

At least ten counts were recorded for this clonotype. This chain uses TRBV2 with TRBJ1-4; D call uncertain. The CDR3 sequence is 12 residues long. The V end was cut by 4 bases, the J end by 6 bases, with 6 bases between. From germline, CDR1 is SNHLY and CDR2 FYNNEI. The CDR3 is CASSVSDEKLFF. CDR3 nucleotides: TGTGCCAGCAGTGTCTCAGATGAAAAACTGTTTTTT.

The sample holds a few counts of this clonotype. The rearrangement uses TRBV7-9 and TRBJ2-3, with a weak D call TRBD2 (6 bases). The length of the CDR3 is 17 residues. Germline V CDR1 and CDR2: SEHNR, FQNEAQ (reference sequence). Trimming removed 4 bases from V and 1 base from J, with 18 bases in between. CDR3 nucleotides: TGTGCCAGCAGCTCCCCGGGAGTAGCCGGGGGCACAGATACGCAGTATTTT. Encoded protein: CASSSPGVAGGTDTQYF.

This clonotype was counted ten times or more. This chain links TRBV13 with TRBJ2-1, with a tentative D call TRBD1 (5 bases). The CDR3 runs to 16 residues. The V gene's germline CDR1 is PRHDT and CDR2 FYEKMQ (reference sequence). V lost 1 base and J 6 bases, leaving 16 bases between the germline ends. The CDR3 nucleotides are TGTGCCAGCAGCTTAGAGGTCACTCCAAGGGGCAATGAGCAGTTCTTC. Amino acid sequence: CASSLEVTPRGNEQFF.

To note about this clonotype: Given a much more abundant clone one base away, this may be a read error. This chain joins TRBV29-1 and TRBJ2-7; the D gene is possibly TRBD2 (5 bases). The CDR3 totals 12 residues. Germline-derived CDR1 and CDR2 are SQVTM and ANQGSEA. In DNA, the CDR3 is TGCATCGTTGTTCAACTGGGAGACGAGCAGTACTTC. Translated, it gives CIVVQLGDEQYF.

Details on this clonotype: A far bigger clonotype differs at one base, so this is likely a read error. The genes are TRBV2 and TRBJ2-1; D may correspond to TRBD1 or TRBD2 (5 bases each). The CDR3 loop spans 13 amino acids. The germline V gene has CDR1 SNHLY and CDR2 FYNNEI. CDR3 region: CASSLGRLNEQSF. In nucleotides, the CDR3 is TGTGCCAGCAGCTTGGGACGCCTTAATGAGCAGTCCTTC.

This clonotype occurred many times. The chain joins TRBV28 to TRBJ2-2; no definite D call. The CDR3 is 13 residues long. The V gene lost 6 bases and the J gene lost 0 bases, with 5 bases spanning the gap. Germline lookup yields CDR1 MDHEN and CDR2 SYDVKM. The CDR3 here is CASRLTNTGELFF. CDR3 DNA: TGTGCCAGCAGATTAACGAACACCGGGGAGCTGTTTTTT.

This clonotype was seen ten or more times. The chain has TRBV12-3 or TRBV12-4 and TRBJ1-5; TRBD1 agrees at 7 bases. V gave up 5 bases and J gave up 4 bases; unmatched junction bases: 8. CDR3 size: 15 residues. CDR3 sequence: CASSRQGVWNQPQHF. The DNA for the CDR3 is TGTGCCAGCAGTCGACAGGGTGTGTGGAATCAGCCCCAGCATTTT.

This clonotype was counted between two and nine times. The rearrangement joins TRBV6-5 to TRBJ2-3, with D tentatively TRBD2 (5 bases). Trimming took off 0 bases at V and 2 bases at J, with 12 bases between the two ends. The CDR3 sequence is 16 residues long. Germline V gene data show CDR1 as MNHEY and CDR2 as SVGAGI. As DNA, the CDR3 is TGTGCCAGCAGTTACTCGGAGGAGAGCGCCACAGATACGCAGTATTTT. Residues: CASSYSEESATDTQYF.